Shown below are 8 T cell receptor beta chains from a single sample sequenced in a study of glioma-infiltrating T cells. Amplification of TCR alpha and beta CDR3 regions from RNA used iRepertoire nested multiplex PCR. TCRdb independently ran MiXCR on the multiplex PCR reads; one entry per CDR3 protein. In the table there are about 200,000 distinct CDR3 sequences, more than 30% of which are singletons. The sequenced material came from glioma tissue, nonneoplastic brain tissue, or PBMCs (not recorded which). The receptors were gathered from a human donor with low-grade glioma or glioblastoma, undergoing nonglioma brain surgery, or in good health (not recorded which).

The table lists this clonotype with many counts. The chain has TRBV4-1 and TRBJ2-1; TRBD2 aligns across 7 bases. With V trimmed by 3 bases and J by 8 bases, 16 bases remained unmatched. Germline assignment: CDR1 MGHRA and CDR2 YSYEKL. The CDR3 spans 17 residues. In DNA form, the CDR3 reads TGCGCCAGCAGCCAGTATGGACTAGGGGACTTCTGGGATGAGCAGTTCTTC. This sequence encodes CASSQYGLGDFWDEQFF.

This clonotype was seen a single time. V and J are TRBV9 and TRBJ2-2; D may be TRBD2 (6 bases). Germline V gives CDR1 SGDLS, CDR2 YYNGEE. This CDR3 is 15 amino acids long. Trimming removed 5 bases from V and 3 bases from J, with 14 bases in between. The CDR3, as DNA: TGTGCCAGCAGAGAGATAGCGGAGGACACCGGGGAGCTGTTTTTT. Its protein product is CASREIAEDTGELFF.

This clonotype appeared a few times. The chain uses TRBV13 and TRBJ2-7; possibly TRBD2 for D (5 bases). The CDR3 is 13 amino acids. V was shortened by 3 bases and J by 7 bases, with 13 bases between the two germline ends. CDR1 is PRHDT and CDR2 is FYEKMQ in the germline V gene (reference sequence). The CDR3 DNA reads TGTGCCAGCAGCTTCCCCCCGTCGGGGGAGCAGTACTTC. It codes for CASSFPPSGEQYF.

This clonotype was recorded a few times. The chain recombines TRBV19 with TRBJ2-7, with D possibly TRBD2 on 5 matching bases. The germline V gene has CDR1 LNHDA and CDR2 SQIVND (reference sequence). The V end lost 6 bases, the J end lost 7 bases, and 19 bases lay between the germline ends. The CDR3 totals 14 residues. CDR3 protein: CASSLTDGPGEQYF. In DNA form, the CDR3 reads TGTGCCAGTAGCCTGACGGATGGACCGGGGGAGCAGTACTTC. Using reference TRBV19 and TRBJ2-7 for the parts outside the CDR3, the full variable domain is DGGITQSPKYLFRKEGQNVTLSCEQNLNHDAMYWYRQDPGQGLRLIYYSQIVNDFQKGDIAEGYSVSREKKESFPLTVTSAQKNPTAFYLCASSLTDGPGEQYFGPGTRLTVT.

This clonotype was seen many times. This chain connects TRBV20-1 to TRBJ1-4; D ambiguous. Looked up from germline, CDR1 is DFQATT and CDR2 is SNEGSKA (reference sequence). V lost 5 bases and J 8 bases, leaving 9 bases between the germline ends. CDR3 size: 11 residues. The CDR3 spells CSAVQEEKLFF. DNA for the CDR3: TGCAGTGCTGTCCAGGAGGAAAAACTGTTTTTT.

This clonotype was observed a handful of times. The J gene is TRBJ2-1, the V gene TRBV5-4, with a possible D match to TRBD2 (6 bases). From germline, CDR1 is SGHNT and CDR2 YYREEE (reference sequence). V lost 0 bases and J 6 bases, leaving 13 bases between the germline ends. The CDR3 totals 15 residues. CDR3 sequence reads: CASSLALRGGNEQFF. The CDR3 DNA sequence: TGTGCCAGCAGCTTGGCGTTGAGGGGAGGCAATGAGCAGTTCTTC.

In regard to this clonotype: The junction differs from germline at one of its ends, possibly a read error. The chain links TRBV6-2 or TRBV6-3 to TRBJ2-5, with a possible D match to TRBD2 (6 bases). The CDR3 has 15 amino acids. Germline assignment: CDR1 MNHEY and CDR2 SVGEGT. CDR3 in DNA: TGTGCCGGCAGTTACCCTCAGTTCCCGGGGGAGACCCAGTACTTT. It is translated as CAGSYPQFPGETQYF.

As concerns this clonotype: One base away lies a much larger clone, so this may be a sequencing read error. The V and J genes are TRBV12-3 or TRBV12-4 and TRBJ1-5; a possible D gene is TRBD1 (5 bases). Trimming removed 7 bases from V and 6 bases from J, with 16 bases in between. The CDR3 has 14 amino acids. The CDR3 sequence: CASTNWEGSQPQHF. CDR3 DNA sequence: TGTGCCAGCACCAATTGGGAGGGGAGTCAGCCCCAGCATTTT.